Reported below is one TCR beta chain. The sample originates from a study of T-cell reconstitution after alpha-beta-depleted transplantation in children. The germline V gene has CDR1 GTSNPN and CDR2 SVGIG (reference sequence). V was cut by 1 base and J by 0 bases, with 15 bases left in between. This CDR3 spans 17 amino acids. Molecular barcoding with unique molecular identifiers was used for the TCRbeta library. TCRdb processed the PCR reads anew with MiXCR; each CDR3 protein has one entry. The profile shows around 530,000 distinct CDR3 sequences, about 33% of them singletons. The source material was PBMCs from the stem cell graft donor, sampled from the stem cell graft. This TCR was recovered from a human donor who donated a stem cell graft to a child with aplastic anemia. This chain connects TRBV30 to TRBJ1-4; D uncertain. The CDR3: CAWSDRPMRATNEKLFF. The CDR3 nucleotides read TGTGCCTGGAGTGACCGACCCATGCGGGCAACTAATGAAAAACTGTTTTTT.